Below, 14 T cell receptor beta chains from the same sample are listed, as sequenced in a study of T-cell reconstitution after alpha-beta-depleted transplantation in children (dated by TCRdb to 2016 to 2017). The library was built by means of PCR. The sample was run on an Illumina HiSeq 2500. TCR library preparation used molecular barcoding, with unique molecular identifiers applied to normalize quantification of the TCRbeta repertoire. TCRdb reworked the public reads: Q25 trimming with fastp, MiXCR clone assembly, productive beta chains retained. Records with the same CDR3 protein are collapsed into one entry carrying the most frequent genes and DNA. The table for this sample lists fewer than 150,000 distinct CDR3 sequences; 8.5% to 10% of them were counted only once. Around 24% of the sample is in the top ten clones. The treatment or condition label, as the study defines it: allogeneic hematopoietic cell transplantation with graft depleted of TCRalphabeta T cells and CD19 B cells.

The sequences come from PBMCs, mostly from graft donor cells, collected 180 days after TCRalphabeta/CD19-depleted stem cell transplant. Source of these receptors: a girl less than two years old who had a stem cell transplant for combined immunodeficiency, so the T cells may come from the graft donor.

This clonotype occurred many times. This chain links TRBV12-3 or TRBV12-4 with TRBJ2-7; D ambiguous. The CDR3 covers 13 residues. The V gene lost 4 bases and the J gene lost 3 bases, with 10 bases spanning the gap. The CDR3 DNA reads as TGTGCCAGCAGTTCCGGACGGAGCTACGAGCAGTACTTC. The encoded protein is CASSSGRSYEQYF.

The chain couples TRBV4-3 to TRBJ2-3; 8 bases align to TRBD2. The germline V gene has CDR1 LGHNA and CDR2 YSLEER. V was pared by 1 base and J by 2 bases, with 5 bases of the junction left unmatched. The CDR3 has 16 residues. DNA of the CDR3: TGCGCCAGCAGCCAAGGGACTAGCAAAGACACAGATACGCAGTATTTT. Protein sequence: CASSQGTSKDTDTQYF.

This clonotype was counted many times. The chain is built from TRBV20-1 and TRBJ1-4; 9 bases are a match to TRBD1. J lost 5 bases, V lost 3 bases, and 4 bases had no gene match. The V gene's germline CDR1 is DFQATT and CDR2 SNEGSKA (reference sequence). The CDR3 is 14 residues long. The CDR3 nucleotides read TGCAGTGCTAGTCCCGGGACAGGGAATGAAAAACTGTTTTTT. It specifies CSASPGTGNEKLFF.

The table lists this clonotype with many counts. This chain joins TRBV20-1 and TRBJ1-3; no firm D call. V lost 5 bases and J lost 0, with 8 bases in between. Looked up from germline, CDR1 is DFQATT and CDR2 is SNEGSKA (reference sequence). The CDR3 runs 13 residues. CDR3 region: CSALWISGNTIYF. DNA of the CDR3: TGCAGTGCTCTCTGGATCTCTGGAAACACCATATATTTT.

V and J are TRBV11-2 and TRBJ1-1, with D perhaps matching TRBD1 (6 bases). This CDR3 spans 13 amino acids. Trimming removed 6 bases at V and 7 bases at J, with 15 bases between. Germline V gene sequence: CDR1 SGHAT, CDR2 FQNNGV. The CDR3 here is CASRREGDGEAFF. CDR3 nucleotides: TGTGCCAGCAGGCGCGAGGGGGATGGTGAAGCTTTCTTT.

The chain employs TRBV5-1 and TRBJ1-2; 10 bases map to TRBD1. Per germline, CDR1 SGHRS and CDR2 YFSETQ. The CDR3 has 16 amino acids. J gave up 0 bases and V 0 bases, and 2 bases lay outside the gene matches. The CDR3 protein is CASSLEGTGANYGYTF. For the CDR3, the DNA is TGCGCCAGCAGCTTGGAAGGGACAGGGGCTAACTATGGCTACACCTTC.

This clonotype was found a few times. The chain uses TRBV29-1 and TRBJ2-7; 11 bases fit TRBD2. Trimming cost V 1 base and J 2 bases; bases outside gene matches: 1. The CDR3 totals 14 residues. CDR1 and CDR2 from the germline V gene are SQVTM and ANQGSEA. The chain's CDR3 is CSVEVAGGPYEQYF. CDR3 coding DNA: TGCAGCGTTGAAGTAGCGGGAGGGCCCTACGAGCAGTACTTC.

CDR3 coding DNA: TGTGCCAGCAGCTCCTACAGCGGGGGCAGGGCCGGGGAGCTGTTTTTT. Translating it yields CASSSYSGGRAGELFF. This chain links TRBV5-5 with TRBJ2-2; 8 bases are a match to TRBD2. Looked up from germline, CDR1 is SGHKS and CDR2 is YYEKEE (reference sequence). After removal of 3 bases from V and 6 bases from J, the junction contained 10 bases not matched to a gene. The CDR3 loop spans 16 amino acids.

This clonotype was seen ten or more times. The CDR3 spells CASSLGQIYYEQYF. In nucleotides, the CDR3 is TGCGCCAGCAGCTTGGGACAGATCTACTACGAGCAGTACTTC. This rearrangement joins TRBV5-1 to TRBJ2-7; D is possibly TRBD1 (5 bases). The V end lost 0 bases, the J end lost 3 bases, and 10 bases lay between the germline ends. Germline V gives CDR1 SGHRS, CDR2 YFSETQ. This CDR3 is built from 14 residues.

The chain is built from TRBV10-3 and TRBJ2-1; 8 bases align to TRBD1. In germline, CDR1 is ENHRY, CDR2 SYGVKD. This CDR3 is built from 15 residues. Trimming cost V 0 bases and J 8 bases; bases outside gene matches: 6. CDR3 sequence reads: CAISESQGAFDEQFF. DNA of the CDR3: TGTGCCATCAGTGAGTCCCAGGGGGCTTTCGATGAGCAGTTCTTC.

About this clonotype itself: Here the CDR3 omits its conserved ending phenylalanine or tryptophan, so a read error is the likely source. V is TRBV29-1 and J is TRBJ2-5; D not certain. The CDR3 is made up of 13 amino acids. Germline V lookup: CDR1 SQVTM, CDR2 ANQGSEA. V dropped 0 bases and J dropped 1 base, with 6 bases sitting between them. This CDR3 reads CSVEDFLQETQYL. The CDR3 nucleotides read TGCAGCGTTGAAGACTTTCTCCAAGAGACCCAGTACCTC.

This clonotype has more than one count but fewer than ten. This chain joins TRBV20-1 and TRBJ1-5, with 7 nucleotides matching TRBD1. The CDR3 totals 15 residues. Germline V gene data show CDR1 as DFQATT and CDR2 as SNEGSKA (reference sequence). Losses at the gene ends were 3 bases for V and 4 bases for J; bases not matched to a gene: 9. Written as DNA, the CDR3 is TGCAGTGCTAGGAAGACAGGGAGGGGGAATCAGCCCCAGCATTTT. This sequence encodes CSARKTGRGNQPQHF.

This clonotype was counted a few times. J is TRBJ2-1 and V is TRBV5-1; D not resolved. There are 13 residues in the CDR3. Trimming shortened V by 0 bases and J by 8 bases, and 9 bases separated the two germline ends. CDR1 is SGHRS and CDR2 is YFSETQ in the germline V gene. The CDR3 DNA reads as TGCGCCAGCAGCTTGGTAATGACTCATGAGCAGTTCTTC. It encodes CASSLVMTHEQFF.

The V call is TRBV5-1, the J call TRBJ2-6; D gene uncertain. V shed 4 bases and J shed 4 bases, with 12 bases lying between them. This CDR3 has 15 residues. CDR1 and CDR2 (germline): SGHRS, YFSETQ. The CDR3 here is CASSLESLGANVLTF. For the CDR3, the DNA is TGCGCCAGCAGCCTGGAATCTCTGGGGGCCAACGTCCTGACTTTC.